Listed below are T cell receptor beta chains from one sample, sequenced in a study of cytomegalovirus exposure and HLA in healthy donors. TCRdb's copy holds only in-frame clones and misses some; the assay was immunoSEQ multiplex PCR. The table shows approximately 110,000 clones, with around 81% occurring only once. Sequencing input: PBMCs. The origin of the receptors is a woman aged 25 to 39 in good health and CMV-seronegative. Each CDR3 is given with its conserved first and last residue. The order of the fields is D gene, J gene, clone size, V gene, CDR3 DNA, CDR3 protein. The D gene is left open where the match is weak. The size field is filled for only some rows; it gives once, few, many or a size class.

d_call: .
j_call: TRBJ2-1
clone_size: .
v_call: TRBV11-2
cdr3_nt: TGTGCCAGCAGCTTAGACGGTGGGCGAGGGAATGAGCAGTTCTTC
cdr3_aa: CASSLDGGRGNEQFF

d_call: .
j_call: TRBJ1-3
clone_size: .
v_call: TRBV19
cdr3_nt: TGTGCCAGTAACTCTATAGGCAGGGACAATGGAAACACCATATATTTT
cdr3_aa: CASNSIGRDNGNTIYF

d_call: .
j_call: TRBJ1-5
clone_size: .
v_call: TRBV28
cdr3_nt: TGTGCCAGCAGTTTGGAGCTGGATCAGCCCCAGCATTTT
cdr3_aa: CASSLELDQPQHF

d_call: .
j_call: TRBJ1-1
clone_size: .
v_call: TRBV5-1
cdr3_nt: TGCGCCAGCAGCTTGGATCGGGGGAGTGACACTGAAGCTTTCTTT
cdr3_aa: CASSLDRGSDTEAFF

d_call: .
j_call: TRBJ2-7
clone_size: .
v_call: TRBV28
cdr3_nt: TGTGCCAGCAGTTTATACCGGGACTTCTCCTACGAGCAGTACTTC
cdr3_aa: CASSLYRDFSYEQYF

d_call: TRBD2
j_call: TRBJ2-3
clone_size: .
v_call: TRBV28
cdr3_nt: TGTGCCAGCAACCTATTGACTAGCGATACGCAGTATTTT
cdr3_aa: CASNLLTSDTQYF

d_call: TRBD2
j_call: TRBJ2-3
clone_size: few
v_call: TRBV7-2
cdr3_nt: TGTGCCAGCAGCAGTCACGCTAGCGGGCCCACAGATACGCAGTATTTT
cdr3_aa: CASSSHASGPTDTQYF

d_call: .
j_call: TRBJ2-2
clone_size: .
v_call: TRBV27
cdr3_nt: TGTGCCAGCACCCCAGGGCGCCAGGGGTACGGGGAGCTGTTTTTT
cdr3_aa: CASTPGRQGYGELFF

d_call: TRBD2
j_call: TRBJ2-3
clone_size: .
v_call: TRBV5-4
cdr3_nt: TGTGCCAGCAGCTTGCCTCTAGCGGACACAGATACGCAGTATTTT
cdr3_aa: CASSLPLADTDTQYF

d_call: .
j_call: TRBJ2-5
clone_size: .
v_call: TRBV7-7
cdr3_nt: TGTGCCAGCAGCCCGATAGCAGCAGGGGAGACCCAGTACTTC
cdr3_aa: CASSPIAAGETQYF

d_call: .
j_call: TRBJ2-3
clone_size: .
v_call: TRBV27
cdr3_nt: TGTGCCAGCAGTTTTTTCGGGGGAAACACAGATACGCAGTATTTT
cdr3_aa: CASSFFGGNTDTQYF

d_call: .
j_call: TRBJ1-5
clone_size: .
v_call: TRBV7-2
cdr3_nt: TGTGCCAGCAGCGCTACATCGGGTAATTACCAGCCCCAGCATTTT
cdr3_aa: CASSATSGNYQPQHF

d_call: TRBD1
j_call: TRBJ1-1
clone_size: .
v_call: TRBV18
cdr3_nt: TGTGCCAGCTCGGGACAGGCCGGAACTGAAGCTTTCTTT
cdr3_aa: CASSGQAGTEAFF

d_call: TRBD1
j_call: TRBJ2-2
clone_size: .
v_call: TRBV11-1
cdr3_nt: TGTGCCAGCAGGCAGGGGGCCGGGGAGCTGTTTTTT
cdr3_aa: CASRQGAGELFF

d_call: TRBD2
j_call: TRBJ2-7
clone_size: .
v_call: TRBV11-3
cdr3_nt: TGTGCCAGCAGCCCCGGCGGGGGGCTAGCGGGGTACGAGCAGTACTTC
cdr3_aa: CASSPGGGLAGYEQYF

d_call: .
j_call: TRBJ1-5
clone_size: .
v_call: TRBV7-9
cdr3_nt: TGTGCCAGCAGCCGGGGACACCCATCGTATCAGCCCCAGCATTTT
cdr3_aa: CASSRGHPSYQPQHF

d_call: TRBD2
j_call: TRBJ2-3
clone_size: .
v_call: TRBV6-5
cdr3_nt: TGTGCCAGCACCAAACGCGGGAGGATGGATACGCAGTATTTT
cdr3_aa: CASTKRGRMDTQYF

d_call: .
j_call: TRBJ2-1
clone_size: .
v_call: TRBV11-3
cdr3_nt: TGTGCCAGCAGCCAAGGCAGCGGGCGCGAGCAGTTCTTC
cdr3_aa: CASSQGSGREQFF

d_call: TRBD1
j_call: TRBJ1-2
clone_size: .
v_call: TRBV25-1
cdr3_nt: TGTGCCAGCAGTGAATGGGGCAGGGGGAATGATGGCTACACCTTC
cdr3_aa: CASSEWGRGNDGYTF

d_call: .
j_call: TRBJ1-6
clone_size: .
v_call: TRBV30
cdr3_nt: TGTGCCTGGAGTTCAGGGTTGGAGAATTCACCCCTCCACTTT
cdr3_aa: CAWSSGLENSPLHF

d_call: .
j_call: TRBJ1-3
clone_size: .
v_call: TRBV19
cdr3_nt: TGTGCCAGCAAAGCCGGGGGAACTGGAAACACCATATATTTT
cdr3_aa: CASKAGGTGNTIYF

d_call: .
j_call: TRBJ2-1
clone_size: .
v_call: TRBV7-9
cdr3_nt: TGTGCCAGCAGCTTAGCGCTGGAGGGAAGGGAGCAGTTCTTC
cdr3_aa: CASSLALEGREQFF

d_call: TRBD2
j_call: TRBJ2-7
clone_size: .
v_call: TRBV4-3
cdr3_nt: TGCGCCAGCAGCCAAGGTGGCGGGAGGAACCGGTACGAGCAGTACTTC
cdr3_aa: CASSQGGGRNRYEQYF

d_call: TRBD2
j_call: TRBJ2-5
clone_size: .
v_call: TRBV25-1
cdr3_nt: TGTGCCAGCAGTAACCTAGCGGGAGCGTTTTTAGAGACCCAGTACTTC
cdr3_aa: CASSNLAGAFLETQYF

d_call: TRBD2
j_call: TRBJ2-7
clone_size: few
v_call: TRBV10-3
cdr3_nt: TGTGCCATCAGTGGGGGACTAGCGGGAGGACACTACGAGCAGTACTTC
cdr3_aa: CAISGGLAGGHYEQYF

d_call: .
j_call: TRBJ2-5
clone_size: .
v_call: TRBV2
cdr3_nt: TGTGCCAGCACACAGGACGAACAAGAGACCCAGTACTTC
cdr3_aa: CASTQDEQETQYF

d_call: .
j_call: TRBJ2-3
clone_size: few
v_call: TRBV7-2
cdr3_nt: TGTGCCAGCAGCTTAGAACCGGCCGGGGGAGCGGCTAGCACAGATACGCAGTATTTT
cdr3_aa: CASSLEPAGGAASTDTQYF

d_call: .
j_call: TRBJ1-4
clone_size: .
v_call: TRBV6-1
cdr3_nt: TGTGCCAGCAGTCAGAGGACAGATGCAGAAAAACTGTTTTTT
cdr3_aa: CASSQRTDAEKLFF

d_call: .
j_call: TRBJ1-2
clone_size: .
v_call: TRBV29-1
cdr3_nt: TGCAGCGTTGACGGACAGTCCTATGGCTACACCTTC
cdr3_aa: CSVDGQSYGYTF

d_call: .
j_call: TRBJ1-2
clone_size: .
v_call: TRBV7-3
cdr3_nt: TGTGCCAGCAGCTCCCCAGGGCAGGATGGCTACACCTTC
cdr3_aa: CASSSPGQDGYTF

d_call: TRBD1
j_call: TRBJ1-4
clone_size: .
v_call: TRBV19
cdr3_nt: TGTGCCAGTAGCGGGACAGGGACTAATGAAAAACTGTTTTTT
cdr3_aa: CASSGTGTNEKLFF

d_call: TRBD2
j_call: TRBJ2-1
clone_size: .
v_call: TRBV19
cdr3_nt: TGTGCCAGTAGCACCTTAGGGGGACTAGCGGGGGGGGTGAAGCAGTTCTTC
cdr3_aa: CASSTLGGLAGGVKQFF

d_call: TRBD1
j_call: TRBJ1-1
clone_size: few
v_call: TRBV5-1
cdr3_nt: TGCGCCAGCAGCATAGGACAGGGTAGCAGGAACACTGAAGCTTTCTTT
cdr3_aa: CASSIGQGSRNTEAFF